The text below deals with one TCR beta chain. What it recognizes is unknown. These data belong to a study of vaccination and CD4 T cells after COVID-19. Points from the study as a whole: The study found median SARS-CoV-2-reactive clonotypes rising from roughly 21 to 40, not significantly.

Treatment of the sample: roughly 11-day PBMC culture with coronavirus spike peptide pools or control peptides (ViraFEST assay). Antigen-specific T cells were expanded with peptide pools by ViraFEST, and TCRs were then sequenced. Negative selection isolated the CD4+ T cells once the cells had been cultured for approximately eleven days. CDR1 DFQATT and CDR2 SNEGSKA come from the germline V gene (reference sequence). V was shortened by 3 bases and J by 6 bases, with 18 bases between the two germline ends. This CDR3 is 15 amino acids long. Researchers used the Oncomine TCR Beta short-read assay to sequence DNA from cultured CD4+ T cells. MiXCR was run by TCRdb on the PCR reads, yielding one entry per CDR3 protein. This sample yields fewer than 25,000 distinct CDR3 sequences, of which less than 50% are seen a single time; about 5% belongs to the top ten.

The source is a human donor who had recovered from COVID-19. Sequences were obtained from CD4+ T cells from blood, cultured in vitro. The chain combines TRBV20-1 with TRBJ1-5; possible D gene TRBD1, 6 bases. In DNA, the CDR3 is TGCAGTGCTAGGAAGGGGGGCGAATTTGTTCAGCCCCAGCATTTT. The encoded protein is CSARKGGEFVQPQHF.